The 21 T cell receptor beta chains below were found in one sample sequenced in a study of blood T cell repertoires in COVID-19. Profiling relied on immunoSEQ multiplex PCR, and the TCRdb table lists in-frame clones only, not all of them. The repertoire has approximately 99,000 clones, over 80% of them found once; the top ten carry more than 3.5%. Sequencing was carried out using peripheral blood. These receptors were obtained from a woman in her seventies with acute or convalescent COVID-19.

This chain connects TRBV27 to TRBJ2-5, with 7 bases lining up with TRBD1. The V gene's germline CDR1 is MNHEY and CDR2 SMNVEV (reference sequence). V lost 6 bases and J lost 0; bases outside the gene matches: 7. This CDR3 is 15 amino acids long. The CDR3 DNA reads TGTGCCAGCAGCAAGCTGACAGGGTACCAAGAGACCCAGTACTTC. This sequence encodes CASSKLTGYQETQYF.

A single count supports this clone. V usage is TRBV9 and J usage is TRBJ1-1, with D perhaps TRBD1 (6 bases). The CDR3 contains 14 residues. Germline CDR1 reads SGDLS; CDR2 reads YYNGEE. Trimming took 3 bases from V and 5 from J, leaving 14 bases between them. CDR3 region: CASSATGRRTEAFF. CDR3 in DNA: TGTGCCAGCAGCGCAACAGGGAGACGGACTGAAGCTTTCTTT.

The CDR3 spells CASSLAYLGGQPQHF. The CDR3 region has the DNA TGTGCCAGCAGCTTAGCCTACCTTGGCGGTCAGCCCCAGCATTTT. The V call is TRBV7-2, the J call TRBJ1-5; D is uncertain. The CDR3 has 15 amino acids. Trimming shortened V by 0 bases and J by 6 bases, and 12 bases separated the two germline ends. Germline lookup yields CDR1 SGHTA and CDR2 FQGNSA.

This clone has just a few counts. This CDR3 is CASTTGSTEAFF. CDR3 nucleotides: TGTGCCAGCACCACAGGGAGCACTGAAGCTTTCTTT. V gene TRBV4-2 combines with J gene TRBJ1-1; weak D call: TRBD1 (6 bases). The CDR3 length is 12 residues. The V and J ends lost 7 bases and 4 bases respectively, with 10 bases between them. The germline CDR1 and CDR2 sequences are LGHNA and YNFKEQ.

This clone was seen once. The chain has TRBV7-9 and TRBJ2-7, with D perhaps TRBD1 (6 bases). CDR1 and CDR2 (germline): SEHNR, FQNEAQ (reference sequence). This CDR3 has 15 residues. The V and J ends lost 5 bases and 6 bases respectively, with 20 bases between them. CDR3 amino acids: CASSETQGSEGEQYF. The CDR3, as DNA: TGTGCCAGCAGCGAGACGCAGGGGTCGGAAGGCGAGCAGTACTTC. Full variable domain (rest looked up from reference TRBV7-9 and TRBJ2-7): DTGVSQNPRHKITKRGQNVTFRCDPISEHNRLYWYRQTLGQGPEFLTYFQNEAQLEKSRLLSDRFSAERPKGSFSTLEIQRTEQGDSAMYLCASSETQGSEGEQYFGPGTRLTVT.

The genes are TRBV7-6 and TRBJ1-1; D perhaps matches TRBD1 (6 bases). CDR1 is SGHVS and CDR2 is FNYEAQ in the germline V gene. This CDR3 region has 16 residues. Trimming took off 6 bases at V and 0 bases at J, with 17 bases between the two ends. The CDR3, as DNA: TGTGCCAGCAGTGAACAGGGAGGGACCATGAACACTGAAGCTTTCTTT. Translated, it gives CASSEQGGTMNTEAFF.

This chain links TRBV9 with TRBJ2-5; 9 bases are shared with TRBD2. Trimming took 7 bases from V and 4 from J; bases not matched to a gene: 5. This CDR3 spans 13 amino acids. The germline V gene encodes CDR1 SGDLS and CDR2 YYNGEE. This chain's CDR3 is CASGSGGTETQYF. CDR3 nucleotide sequence: TGTGCCAGCGGGAGCGGGGGGACAGAGACCCAGTACTTC.

This clone has more than one count but fewer than ten. The chain joins TRBV5-8 to TRBJ1-2; D perhaps matches TRBD1 (5 bases). Germline V gene lookup returns CDR1 SGHTS and CDR2 YDEGEE. The CDR3 totals 13 residues. Trimming removed 7 bases from V and 4 bases from J, with 14 bases in between. As DNA, the CDR3 is TGTGCCAGCGTCCGGGGGGAAACCTATGGCTACACCTTC. Its protein product is CASVRGETYGYTF.

The V call is TRBV4-2, the J call TRBJ2-6, with a weak D call TRBD2 (5 bases). Trimming left V 3 bases short and J 0 bases short, with 12 bases between. Per the germline V gene, CDR1 is LGHNA and CDR2 is YNFKEQ. The CDR3 loop spans 17 amino acids. CDR3 loop: CASSHIFRGSGANVLTF. The CDR3 DNA reads as TGTGCCAGCAGCCATATTTTCCGGGGCTCTGGGGCCAACGTCCTGACTTTC.

The chain links TRBV5-4 to TRBJ2-1, with 7 bases aligning to TRBD1. Germline lookup yields CDR1 SGHNT and CDR2 YYREEE (reference sequence). The CDR3 has 13 amino acids. The J segment lost 6 bases and the V segment lost 5 bases, leaving 5 bases of the junction unmatched. The CDR3, as DNA: TGTGCCAGCAGTTCCGACAGGGTCAATGAGCAGTTCTTC. Translation gives CASSSDRVNEQFF.

As regards this clone: The junction does not match germline at one end; this may be a read error. The rearrangement joins TRBV29-1 to TRBJ1-1; maybe TRBD1 (6 bases). CDR1 and CDR2 from the germline V gene are SQVTM and ANQGSEA. This CDR3 has 8 residues. The CDR3 DNA reads as TGCAGCGACGAGTGGGGGCTCTTT. It specifies CSDEWGLF.

The rearrangement joins TRBV2 to TRBJ2-1; the match to TRBD1 covers 8 bases. Germline V gives CDR1 SNHLY, CDR2 FYNNEI. J was trimmed by 4 bases and V by 7 bases; bases with no gene match: 6. The CDR3 has 14 residues. This CDR3 reads CASKDRGPYNEQFF. Here the CDR3 DNA reads TGTGCCAGCAAAGACAGGGGTCCATACAATGAGCAGTTCTTC. The whole variable domain, remainder taken from reference TRBV2 and TRBJ2-1, is EPEVTQTPSHQVTQMGQEVILRCVPISNHLYFYWYRQILGQKVEFLVSFYNNEISEKSEIFDDQFSVERPDGSNFTLKIRSTKLEDSAMYFCASKDRGPYNEQFFGPGTRLTVL.

This sequence joins TRBV18 and TRBJ2-7, with TRBD1 matching over 8 bases. Trimming removed 4 bases from V and 5 bases from J; junction bases left unmatched: 7. Per germline, CDR1 KGHSH and CDR2 LQKENI. This CDR3 contains 14 residues. DNA for the CDR3: TGTGCCAGCTCACGAGGACAGGGAATCCACGAGCAGTACTTC. It yields the protein CASSRGQGIHEQYF. Full variable domain (outside the CDR3, taken from reference TRBV18 and TRBJ2-7): NAGVMQNPRHLVRRRGQEARLRCSPMKGHSHVYWYRQLPEEGLKFMVYLQKENIIDESGMPKERFSAEFPKEGPSILRIQQVVRGDSAAYFCASSRGQGIHEQYFGPGTRLTVT.

The chain links TRBV3-1 (or the pseudogene TRBV3-2) to TRBJ2-3; the D gene is possibly TRBD1 (6 bases). The CDR3 length is 19 residues. V was clipped by 3 bases and J by 4 bases, with 26 bases between them. Germline CDR1 reads LGHDT; CDR2 reads YNNKEL (reference sequence). DNA of the CDR3: TGTGCCAGCAGCCACCAAGATACCGGGACAAAATCGAAGGCAGATACGCAGTATTTT. Its protein product is CASSHQDTGTKSKADTQYF.

This clone has only a few counts. The chain recombines TRBV10-3 with TRBJ2-1, with 11 bases lining up with TRBD2. Per germline, CDR1 ENHRY and CDR2 SYGVKD. The V gene end was trimmed by 2 bases and the J gene end by 2 bases; junction bases not matched to a gene: 8. The CDR3 has 18 residues. This CDR3 reads CAISEGSSGGTTYNEQFF. In DNA, the CDR3 is TGTGCCATCAGTGAGGGGTCTAGCGGGGGGACCACCTACAATGAGCAGTTCTTC.

This chain uses TRBV7-9 with TRBJ2-5, with 9 bases fitting TRBD1. The CDR3 consists of 17 residues. The junction had 15 bases not matched to a gene; V was cut back by 5 bases and J by 5 bases. CDR1 and CDR2 (germline): SEHNR, FQNEAQ (reference sequence). CDR3 DNA sequence: TGTGCCAGCAGCCTCCCGGACAGGGGTATACGAAGGGAGACCCAGTACTTC. Protein product: CASSLPDRGIRRETQYF.

This clone was observed once. The V gene is TRBV12-3 or TRBV12-4, the J gene TRBJ1-2; D is undetermined. This CDR3 region has 11 residues. V shed 6 bases and J shed 6 bases, with 8 bases lying between them. CDR3 sequence (DNA): TGTGCCAGCAGCCCCCTCCATGGCTACACCTTC. It encodes CASSPLHGYTF.

This chain connects TRBV12-5 to TRBJ1-2, with D possibly TRBD1 on 6 matching bases. CDR1 and CDR2 (germline): LGHNT, FRNRAP. The V gene lost 4 bases and the J gene lost 8 bases, with 14 bases spanning the gap. CDR3 length equals 13 residues. The CDR3 DNA follows: TGTGCTAGTGGTTACTCGGGGGGGCTGGGCTACACCTTC. Translated, it gives CASGYSGGLGYTF.

V is TRBV21-1 and J is TRBJ1-1; TRBD1 is the table's D call and was not checked against the DNA. TRBV21-1 is given as a pseudogene. The CDR3 extends over 16 amino acids. The CDR3 sequence is CASRSRDRGLNTEAFF. The CDR3 coding sequence is TGTGCCAGCCGTTCCCGGGACAGGGGGCTGAACACTGAAGCTTTCTTT.

This clone has a single count. The V gene is TRBV3-1 (or the pseudogene TRBV3-2), the J gene TRBJ2-1, with unresolved D. The ends were cut back, 5 bases at V and 9 bases at J, with 14 bases in the middle. In germline, CDR1 is LGHDT, CDR2 YNNKEL (reference sequence). This CDR3 is built from 13 residues. DNA for the CDR3: TGTGCCAGCAGCTCTTTCCTTAGTACTGAGCAGTTCTTC. This translates into CASSSFLSTEQFF.

The chain recombines TRBV4-1 with TRBJ2-7, with 10 bases that match TRBD2. Germline CDR1 is MGHRA and CDR2 is YSYEKL. V shed 1 base, J shed 2 bases, and the junction held 11 bases outside the gene matches. The CDR3 consists of 18 residues. DNA for the CDR3: TGCGCCAGCAGCCAAGGAGGGGGGTGGACTAGCGGTACCTACGAGCAGTACTTC. It is translated as CASSQGGGWTSGTYEQYF.